This is a list of T cell receptor beta chains from one sample in a study of T cell responses to AZD1222 COVID-19 vaccine. Libraries were prepared by immunoSEQ multiplex PCR; TCRdb keeps only in-frame clonotypes and omits some of them. The sample includes approximately 73,000 clones, 65% to 85% of them seen just once. The sample was peripheral blood, taken on day 0 of AZD1222 vaccination. All receptors derive from an adult in good health. Each CDR3 is given without its conserved first and last residue. The order of the fields is V gene, CDR3 length, CDR3 protein.

TRBV7-8 14 ASSLGTATGDYEQY
TRBV28 11 ASSPGTGFIQY
TRBV7-2 11 ASSHRRSPQAF
TRBV29-1 10 SGKDLNTEAF
TRBV2 14 ARGRRSRGGYNEQF
TRBV6-5 11 ASSLAPNRGYT
TRBV10-2 11 ASRSGVTDTQY
TRBV19 11 ASSILRNTEAF
TRBV19 17 ASRGAPGHQAGGNQPQH
TRBV6-5 13 ASAAGDLPNYGYT
TRBV28 9 ASSGEKTQY
TRBV7-3 13 ASTPTGGMNTEAF
TRBV3-1/TRBV3-2 12 ASQESGRATEAF
TRBV28 10 ASSRLGNEQF
TRBV30 11 AWGRGPTYEQY
TRBV27 12 ASSFSAPTDTQY
TRBV11-3 13 ASSLGGPSSYEQY
TRBV2 12 ASSESGGYEKLF
TRBV7-9 13 ASSLGNTENTEAF
TRBV28 14 ASCPGTGFMNTEAF
TRBV6-1 12 ASSDGTALGGYT
TRBV28 14 ASSSQGTGVYNEQF
TRBV5-8 11 AQNKGSYNEQF
TRBV6-5 11 ASSYDRLQPQH
TRBV9 10 ASRGSGDGYT
TRBV28 13 ASSLNAGGDTEAF
TRBV19 11 ASSFYSGMEQY
TRBV4-2 18 ASSQVPSIPGQGAGIEAF
TRBV19 11 ASSMRENQPQH
TRBV2 13 ASSEGQGDNSPLH
TRBV28 12 ASSSGTGAEGYT
TRBV28 13 ASSSARGANEKLF
TRBV28 14 ASSRDRGLSNQPQH
TRBV24-1 14 ATSGTGNGGGNTIY
TRBV11-2 12 ASSLSGGAYEQY
TRBV15 15 ATSSQYWTSPTDTQY
TRBV28 10 ASSLRLGEQY
TRBV5-1 14 ASSNRHTGTGNTIY
TRBV28 12 ASSYPGGGLEQY
TRBV5-8 13 ASSFKRGGSNEQF
TRBV18 13 ASPQGPSGYNEQF
TRBV27 11 ASSLSAEQPQH
TRBV19 12 ASSIGTANEKLF
TRBV6-1 13 ASSESGLSNQPQH
TRBV7-7 12 ASSLRSNTGELF
TRBV19 14 ASTPGQGRMNTEAF
TRBV7-2 15 ASSLAYYRGGKNIQY
TRBV3-1/TRBV3-2 10 ASRPSGTAAF
TRBV29-1 10 SADRSTDTQY
TRBV15 9 ATREGFEQY